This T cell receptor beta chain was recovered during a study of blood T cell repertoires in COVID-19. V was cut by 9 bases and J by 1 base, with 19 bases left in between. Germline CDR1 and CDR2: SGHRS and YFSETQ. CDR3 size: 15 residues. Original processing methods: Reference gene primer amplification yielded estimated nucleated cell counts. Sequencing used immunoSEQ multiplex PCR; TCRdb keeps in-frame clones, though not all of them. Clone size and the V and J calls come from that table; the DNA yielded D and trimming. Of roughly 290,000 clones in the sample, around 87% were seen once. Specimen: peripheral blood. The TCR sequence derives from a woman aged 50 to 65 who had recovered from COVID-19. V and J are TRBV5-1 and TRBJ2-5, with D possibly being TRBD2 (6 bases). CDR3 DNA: TGCGCCACCACCGAGATGGGGGGTCTCCAAGAGACCCAGTACTTC. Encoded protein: CATTEMGGLQETQYF.